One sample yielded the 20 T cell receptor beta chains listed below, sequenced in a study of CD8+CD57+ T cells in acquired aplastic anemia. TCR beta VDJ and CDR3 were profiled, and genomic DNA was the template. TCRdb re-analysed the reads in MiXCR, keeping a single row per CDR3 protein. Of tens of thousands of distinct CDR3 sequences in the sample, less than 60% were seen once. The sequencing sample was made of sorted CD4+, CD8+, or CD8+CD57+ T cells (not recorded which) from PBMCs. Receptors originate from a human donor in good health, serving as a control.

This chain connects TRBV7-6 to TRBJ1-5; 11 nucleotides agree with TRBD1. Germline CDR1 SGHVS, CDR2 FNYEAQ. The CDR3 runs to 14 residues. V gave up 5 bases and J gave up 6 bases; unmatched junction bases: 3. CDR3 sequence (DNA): TGTGCCAGCAGCCCAGGGACAGGGGGTCAGCCCCAGCATTTT. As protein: CASSPGTGGQPQHF.

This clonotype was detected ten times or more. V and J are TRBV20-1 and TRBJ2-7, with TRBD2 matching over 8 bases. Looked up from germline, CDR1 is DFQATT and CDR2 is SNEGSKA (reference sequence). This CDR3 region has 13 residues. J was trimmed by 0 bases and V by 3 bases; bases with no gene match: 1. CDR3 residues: CSARGLDSYEQYF. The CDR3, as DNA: TGCAGTGCTAGGGGACTAGACTCCTACGAGCAGTACTTC.

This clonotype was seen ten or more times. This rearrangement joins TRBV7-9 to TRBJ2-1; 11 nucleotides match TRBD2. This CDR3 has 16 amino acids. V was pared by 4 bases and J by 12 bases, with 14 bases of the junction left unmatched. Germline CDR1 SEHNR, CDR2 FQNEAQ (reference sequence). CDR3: CASSSVTGTSGPWQFF. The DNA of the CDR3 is TGTGCCAGCAGCTCAGTTACCGGGACTAGCGGCCCCTGGCAGTTCTTC.

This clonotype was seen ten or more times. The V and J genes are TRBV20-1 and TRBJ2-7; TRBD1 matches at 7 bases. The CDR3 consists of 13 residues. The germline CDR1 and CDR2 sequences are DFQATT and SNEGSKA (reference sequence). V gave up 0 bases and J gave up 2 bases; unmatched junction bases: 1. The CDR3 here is CSARDGTAYEQYF. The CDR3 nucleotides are TGCAGTGCTAGAGATGGGACAGCCTACGAGCAGTACTTC.

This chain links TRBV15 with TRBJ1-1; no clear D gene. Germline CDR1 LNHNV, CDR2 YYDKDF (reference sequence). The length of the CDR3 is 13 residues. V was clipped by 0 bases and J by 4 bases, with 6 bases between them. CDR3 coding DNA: TGTGCCACCAGCAGAGAGGGAGGCACTGAAGCTTTCTTT. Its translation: CATSREGGTEAFF.

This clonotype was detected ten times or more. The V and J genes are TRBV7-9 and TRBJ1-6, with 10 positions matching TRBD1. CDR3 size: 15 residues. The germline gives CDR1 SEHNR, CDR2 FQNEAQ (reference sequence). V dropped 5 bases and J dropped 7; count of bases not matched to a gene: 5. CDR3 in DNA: TGTGCCAGCAGCGTTGGGACAGGGGTAAATTCACCCCTCCACTTT. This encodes CASSVGTGVNSPLHF.

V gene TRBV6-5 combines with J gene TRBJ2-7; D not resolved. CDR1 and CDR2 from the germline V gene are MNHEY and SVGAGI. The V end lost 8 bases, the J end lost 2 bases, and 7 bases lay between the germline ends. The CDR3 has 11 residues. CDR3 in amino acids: CASGPTYEQYF. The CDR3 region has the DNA TGTGCCAGCGGTCCCACCTACGAGCAGTACTTC.

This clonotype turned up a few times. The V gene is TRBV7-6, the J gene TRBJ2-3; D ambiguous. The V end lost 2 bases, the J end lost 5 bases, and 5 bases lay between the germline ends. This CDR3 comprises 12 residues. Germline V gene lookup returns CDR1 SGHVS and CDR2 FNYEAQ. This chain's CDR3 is CASSLQRDTQYF. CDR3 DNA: TGTGCCAGCAGCTTACAGAGAGATACGCAGTATTTT.

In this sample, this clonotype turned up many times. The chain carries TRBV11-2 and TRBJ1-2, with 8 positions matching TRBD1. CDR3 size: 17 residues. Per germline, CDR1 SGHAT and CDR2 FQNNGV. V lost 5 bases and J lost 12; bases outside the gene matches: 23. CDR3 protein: CASSPLLDRAKLVGHTF. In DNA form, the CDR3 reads TGTGCCAGCAGCCCCCTCTTGGACAGGGCGAAGTTGGTGGGCCACACCTTC.

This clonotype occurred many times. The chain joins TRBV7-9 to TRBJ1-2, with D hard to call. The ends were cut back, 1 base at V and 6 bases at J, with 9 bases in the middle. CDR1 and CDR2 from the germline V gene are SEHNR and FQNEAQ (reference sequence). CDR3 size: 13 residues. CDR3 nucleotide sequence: TGTGCCAGCAGCTTAGTTTCGGGTGATGGCTACACCTTC. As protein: CASSLVSGDGYTF.

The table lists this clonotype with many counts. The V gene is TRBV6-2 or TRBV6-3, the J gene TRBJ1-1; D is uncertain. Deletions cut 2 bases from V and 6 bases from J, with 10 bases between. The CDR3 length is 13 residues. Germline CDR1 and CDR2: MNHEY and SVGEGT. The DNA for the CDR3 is TGTGCCAGCAGTTACGGTGGAATTGCTGAAGCTTTCTTT. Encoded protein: CASSYGGIAEAFF.

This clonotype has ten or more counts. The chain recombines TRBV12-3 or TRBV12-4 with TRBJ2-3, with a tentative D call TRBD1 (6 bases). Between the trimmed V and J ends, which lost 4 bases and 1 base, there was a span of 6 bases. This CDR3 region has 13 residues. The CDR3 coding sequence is TGTGCCAGCAGTTGGACAGGCACAGATACGCAGTATTTT. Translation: CASSWTGTDTQYF.

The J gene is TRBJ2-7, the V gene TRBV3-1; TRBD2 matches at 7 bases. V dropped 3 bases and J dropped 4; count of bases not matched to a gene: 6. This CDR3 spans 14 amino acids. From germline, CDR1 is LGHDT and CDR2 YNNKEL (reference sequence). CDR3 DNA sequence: TGTGCCAGCAGCCACGGCGGGAGTGGGTACGAGCAGTACTTC. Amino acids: CASSHGGSGYEQYF.

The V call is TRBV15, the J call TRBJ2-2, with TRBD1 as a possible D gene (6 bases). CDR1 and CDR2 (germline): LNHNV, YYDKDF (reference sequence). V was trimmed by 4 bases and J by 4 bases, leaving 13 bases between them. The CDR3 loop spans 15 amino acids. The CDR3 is CATSTGTPATGELFF. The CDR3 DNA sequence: TGTGCCACCAGCACCGGGACACCGGCCACCGGGGAGCTGTTTTTT.

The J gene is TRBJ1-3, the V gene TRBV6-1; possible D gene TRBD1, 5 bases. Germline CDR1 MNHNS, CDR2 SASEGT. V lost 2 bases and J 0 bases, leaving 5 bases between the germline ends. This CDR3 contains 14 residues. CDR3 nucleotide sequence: TGTGCCAGCAGTGAACAGGGCTCTGGAAACACCATATATTTT. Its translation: CASSEQGSGNTIYF.

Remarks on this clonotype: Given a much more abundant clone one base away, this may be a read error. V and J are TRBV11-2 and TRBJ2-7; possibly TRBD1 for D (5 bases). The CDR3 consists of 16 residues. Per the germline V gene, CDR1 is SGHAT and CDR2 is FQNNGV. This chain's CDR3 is CASGLVSPVRAYEQYF. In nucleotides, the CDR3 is TGTGCCAGCGGCTTAGTCTCCCCGGTCAGGGCCTACGAGCAGTACTTC.

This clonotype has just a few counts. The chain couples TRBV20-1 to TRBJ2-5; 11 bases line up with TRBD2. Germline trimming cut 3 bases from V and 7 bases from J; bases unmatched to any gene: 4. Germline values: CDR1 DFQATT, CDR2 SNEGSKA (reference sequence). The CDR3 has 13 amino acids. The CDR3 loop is CSARGLAGGTQYF. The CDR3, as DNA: TGCAGTGCTAGGGGCCTAGCGGGAGGGACCCAGTACTTC.

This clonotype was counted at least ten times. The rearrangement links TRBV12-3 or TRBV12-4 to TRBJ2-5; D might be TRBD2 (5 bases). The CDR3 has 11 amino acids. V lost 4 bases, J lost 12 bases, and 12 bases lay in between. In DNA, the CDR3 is TGTGCCAGCAGTTACGGGGAATGGGAGTACTTC. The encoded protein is CASSYGEWEYF.

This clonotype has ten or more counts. The CDR3: CASSQAPWGNQPQHF. The CDR3 nucleotides are TGTGCCAGCAGCCAGGCCCCGTGGGGCAATCAGCCCCAGCATTTT. This chain links TRBV7-6 with TRBJ1-5; D uncertain. Germline CDR1 is SGHVS and CDR2 is FNYEAQ. This CDR3 has 15 residues. V was pared by 5 bases and J by 2 bases, with 13 bases between.

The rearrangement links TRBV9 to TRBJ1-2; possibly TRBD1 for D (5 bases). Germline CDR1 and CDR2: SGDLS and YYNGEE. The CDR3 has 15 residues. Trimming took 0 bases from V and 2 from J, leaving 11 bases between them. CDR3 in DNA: TGTGCCAGCAGCGTAGAATGGGGCGAGAACTATGGCTACACCTTC. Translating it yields CASSVEWGENYGYTF.